Presented here are 9 T cell receptor beta chains from one specimen sequenced in a study of blood T cell repertoires in COVID-19. Assay used: immunoSEQ multiplex PCR; TCRdb lists only in-frame clones, some missing. The sample lists approximately 390,000 clones, approximately 87% seen once, with 2% to 2.5% in the top ten. Sequencing was performed on peripheral blood. The receptors stem from a woman aged 55-69 years with COVID-19, enrolled during active disease.

The chain employs TRBV27 and TRBJ2-3; 10 bases align to TRBD1. The CDR3 is made up of 15 amino acids. V shed 7 bases and J 5 bases; nucleotides not matched to a gene: 9. The germline gives CDR1 MNHEY, CDR2 SMNVEV (reference sequence). The CDR3 DNA reads TGTGCCAGCAATGTCCTCGGGACAGGGGAAGATACGCAGTATTTT. Translating gives CASNVLGTGEDTQYF.

The V and J genes are TRBV11-3 and TRBJ1-6; 8 positions agree with TRBD1. This CDR3 comprises 13 residues. With 4 bases clipped from V and 14 bases from J, the junction kept 7 bases outside the gene matches. Per germline, CDR1 SGHNT and CDR2 YENEEA. The CDR3 nucleotides read TGTGCCAGCAGCTCGACAGGGGCGGATACCCTCCACTTT. Translated, it gives CASSSTGADTLHF.

This chain joins TRBV21-1 and TRBJ2-1; the table's D call, TRBD1, has no DNA check behind it. TRBV21-1 is a documented pseudogene. The CDR3 spans 18 residues. The CDR3 spells CASSKVLVQQSSYNEQFF. The CDR3, as DNA: TGTGCCAGCAGCAAAGTTTTAGTACAACAGAGCTCCTACAATGAGCAGTTCTTC.

This clone was counted only a few times. CDR3 protein: CASSLAGGAGLQETQYF. The DNA of the CDR3 is TGCGCCAGCAGCTTGGCCGGGGGAGCGGGCCTCCAAGAGACCCAGTACTTC. The chain joins TRBV5-1 to TRBJ2-5; a weak D match, TRBD2 (6 bases). The length of the CDR3 is 17 residues. V gave up 0 bases and J gave up 1 base, with 16 bases separating them. Germline assignment: CDR1 SGHRS and CDR2 YFSETQ. The full variable domain, its missing parts supplied by reference TRBV5-1 and TRBJ2-5, is KAGVTQTPRYLIKTRGQQVTLSCSPISGHRSVSWYQQTPGQGLQFLFEYFSETQRNKGNFPGRFSGRQFSNSRSEMNVSTLELGDSALYLCASSLAGGAGLQETQYFGPGTRLLVL.

The V and J genes are TRBV5-1 and TRBJ2-3, with 10 bases aligning to TRBD1. The CDR3 consists of 15 residues. Per germline, CDR1 SGHRS and CDR2 YFSETQ. Trimming removed 0 bases from V and 4 bases from J; junction bases left unmatched: 2. CDR3 protein: CASSLGQGAADTQYF. The CDR3 bases are TGCGCCAGCAGCTTGGGACAGGGGGCGGCAGATACGCAGTATTTT.

The chain uses TRBV2 and TRBJ1-2; 7 nucleotides match TRBD1. This CDR3 is built from 13 residues. Germline-derived CDR1 and CDR2 are SNHLY and FYNNEI. V dropped 6 bases and J dropped 2; count of bases not matched to a gene: 3. CDR3 in DNA: TGTGCCAGCAGCCCGGGACAGAACTATGGCTACACCTTC. Amino acid sequence: CASSPGQNYGYTF.

This clone occurred a few times. The CDR3 here is CASSPRPQGGGYTF. The CDR3 nucleotides are TGTGCCAGCAGCCCTAGGCCTCAGGGCGGCGGCTACACCTTC. The rearrangement uses TRBV3-1 (or the pseudogene TRBV3-2) and TRBJ1-2; maybe TRBD1 (5 bases). The CDR3 extends over 14 amino acids. Germline assignment: CDR1 LGHDT and CDR2 YNNKEL (reference sequence). The V end was cut by 4 bases, the J end by 8 bases, with 17 bases between.

V and J are TRBV29-1 and TRBJ1-2, with 12 bases matching TRBD1. CDR1 SQVTM and CDR2 ANQGSEA come from the germline V gene. Trimming took 6 bases from V and 6 from J; bases not matched to a gene: 14. The CDR3 contains 16 residues. In nucleotides, the CDR3 is TGCAGCGTCCCACCCCGGGACAGGGGGCTAAGGGATGGCTACACCTTC. Protein sequence: CSVPPRDRGLRDGYTF.

The CDR3 loop reads CASSSRTDVYGYTF. CDR3 bases: TGTGCCAGCAGCTCTCGGACAGACGTCTATGGCTACACCTTC. The rearrangement joins TRBV28 to TRBJ1-2; tentatively, D is TRBD1 (6 bases). V lost 6 bases, J lost 4 bases, and 15 bases lay in between. This CDR3 contains 14 residues. Germline V gene sequence: CDR1 MDHEN, CDR2 SYDVKM.